The rows below give T cell receptor beta chains drawn from one sample of a study of OX40 agonist ivuxolimab in advanced cancers. The table came from immunoSEQ multiplex PCR; TCRdb's copy has only in-frame clones and leaves some out. This sample has about 60,000 clones, with 87% found just once. This specimen was CD4+ or CD8+ T cells sorted from blood, taken in a trial of the OX40 agonist ivuxolimab. All receptors come from an adult with an advanced solid tumor such as melanoma, head and neck, liver or kidney cancer. CDR3s include the opening cysteine and the closing phenylalanine or tryptophan. A D gene is named only where the DNA matches it firmly. Some rows have no size entry. The others give once, few or many, or a class for an expanded clone.

abundance	j_gene	d_gene	v_gene	CDR3aa	CDR3nt
NA	TRBJ2-3	NA	TRBV5-1	CASSPFQGSTDTQYF	TGCGCCAGCAGCCCCTTTCAGGGGAGCACAGATACGCAGTATTTT
NA	TRBJ1-1	TRBD1	TRBV27	CASSISGQGNTEAFF	TGTGCCAGCAGTATATCCGGACAGGGTAACACTGAAGCTTTCTTT
NA	TRBJ1-5	NA	TRBV19	CASSSQGRLNNQPQHF	TGTGCCAGTAGTTCCCAGGGACGACTAAACAATCAGCCCCAGCATTTT
NA	TRBJ2-1	NA	TRBV7-2	CASSLERAYNEQFF	TGTGCCAGCAGCTTGGAGCGGGCTTACAATGAGCAGTTCTTC
NA	TRBJ2-3	NA	TRBV28	CASSFWGTTDTQYF	TGTGCCAGCAGTTTTTGGGGGACAACAGATACGCAGTATTTT
NA	TRBJ1-5	NA	TRBV6-1	CATRGRDQPQHF	TGTGCCACCCGGGGGAGGGATCAGCCCCAGCATTTT
NA	TRBJ2-7	NA	TRBV6-6	CASSYSGSYEQYF	TGTGCCAGCAGTTACTCAGGCAGTTACGAGCAGTACTTC
NA	TRBJ2-1	NA	TRBV20-1	CSAAPGNEQFF	TGCAGTGCCGCGCCCGGCAATGAGCAGTTCTTC
NA	TRBJ1-2	NA	TRBV6-6	CASSYWSGGGYTF	TGTGCCAGCAGTTACTGGAGCGGGGGTGGCTACACCTTC
NA	TRBJ1-6	TRBD1	TRBV28	CASRNRGGAYNSPLHF	TGTGCCAGCAGAAACAGGGGGGGCGCCTATAATTCACCCCTCCACTTT
few	TRBJ2-3	TRBD2	TRBV28	CASSFGGAGEDTQYF	TGTGCCAGCAGTTTTGGAGGCGCGGGAGAAGATACGCAGTATTTT
NA	TRBJ2-5	TRBD1	TRBV5-1	CASSLVITGGSMETQYF	TGCGCCAGCAGCTTGGTTATTACAGGGGGCAGTATGGAGACCCAGTACTTC
NA	TRBJ1-2	NA	TRBV5-5	CASSSPEGEGYTF	TGTGCCAGCAGCTCCCCGGAGGGGGAAGGCTACACCTTC
NA	TRBJ2-5	TRBD1	TRBV11-2	CASSMPPGQGEETQYF	TGTGCCAGCAGCATGCCGCCGGGACAGGGGGAAGAGACCCAGTACTTC